A single sample gave rise to the 26 T cell receptor beta chains below, sequenced in a study of identical twins (dated by TCRdb to 2016 to 2018). The protocol used for the library was 5' RACE. TCRdb lists the instrument as Illumina HiSeq 2000. TCRdb reanalyzed the raw reads on its own, using fastp at Q25 for trimming and MiXCR for clone calling, and kept in-frame beta chains. Entries that share a CDR3 protein sequence are merged under the most common genes and DNA. A total of around 650,000 distinct CDR3 sequences appear in this sample, about 7.6% of them only once. 1.5% to 2% of the sample goes to the ten largest clones. This sample also appeared in a second study, on yellow fever vaccine responses in identical twins.

The sequencing sample was made of PBMCs. These receptor sequences come from a young woman in good health.

In its sample, this clonotype was seen a few times. The rearrangement links TRBV4-2 to TRBJ2-7; 9 bases match TRBD2. V was clipped by 6 bases and J by 4 bases; unmatched bases: 19. CDR1 is LGHNA, CDR2 YNFKEQ, per germline. CDR3 length: 18 amino acids. CDR3 nucleotides: TGTGCCAGCAGTCACAGGGTAGGGTTTTCAGCGGGAGGTTACGAGCAGTACTTC. Its translation is CASSHRVGFSAGGYEQYF.

This clonotype was found many times. The J gene is TRBJ1-3, the V gene TRBV11-2; no clear D gene. Looked up from germline, CDR1 is SGHAT and CDR2 is FQNNGV. Trimming stripped 0 bases from V and 5 bases from J, with 11 bases between. The CDR3 totals 15 residues. The DNA for the CDR3 is TGTGCCAGCAGCTTAGACTCCGGGATTCGAAACACCATATATTTT. Translating it yields CASSLDSGIRNTIYF.

This clonotype was counted at least ten times. The gene calls are TRBV12-3 or TRBV12-4 and TRBJ2-4; 7 nucleotides agree with TRBD1. Trimming at V came to 3 bases and at J to 0 bases, leaving 5 bases not matched to a gene. This CDR3 comprises 16 residues. The CDR3 reads CASSFGDRLAKNIQYF. The CDR3 DNA is TGTGCCAGCAGTTTCGGGGACAGACTAGCCAAAAACATTCAGTACTTC.

This clonotype was picked up many times. The chain links TRBV24-1 to TRBJ2-7; TRBD1 matches at 7 bases. Germline V lookup: CDR1 KGHDR, CDR2 SFDVKD. V lost 2 bases and J lost 2; bases outside the gene matches: 5. The CDR3 runs to 15 residues. CDR3 residues: CATSDSRDRPYEQYF. The CDR3 nucleotides are TGTGCCACCAGTGATTCCCGGGACAGACCCTACGAGCAGTACTTC.

The table lists this clonotype with many counts. This chain links TRBV20-1 with TRBJ1-1; no definite D call. Trimming pared 0 bases from V and 1 base from J, leaving 6 bases between. Germline V lookup: CDR1 DFQATT, CDR2 SNEGSKA (reference sequence). The CDR3 extends over 13 amino acids. The CDR3 sequence is CSARDLRNTEAFF. For the CDR3, the DNA is TGCAGTGCTAGAGATTTGAGGAACACTGAAGCTTTCTTT.

The chain carries TRBV9 and TRBJ1-1; the D is unclear. Germline values: CDR1 SGDLS, CDR2 YYNGEE. The CDR3 is 14 residues long. V gave up 2 bases and J gave up 3 bases, with 11 bases separating them. The CDR3: CASSVRASDTEAFF. CDR3 DNA: TGTGCCAGCAGCGTGAGGGCGTCGGACACTGAAGCTTTCTTT.

This clonotype was seen a handful of times. In nucleotides, the CDR3 is TGCAGTGCTAGAGATCTTACACCCGGGGCCAACGTCCTGACTTTC. This sequence encodes CSARDLTPGANVLTF. This chain joins TRBV20-1 and TRBJ2-6; D gene unclear. Germline V gene lookup returns CDR1 DFQATT and CDR2 SNEGSKA (reference sequence). The V end was cut by 0 bases, the J end by 4 bases, with 10 bases between. The CDR3 contains 15 residues.

This clonotype was seen many times. The genes are TRBV7-3 and TRBJ2-1; D possibly corresponds to TRBD2 (6 bases). From germline, CDR1 is SGHTA and CDR2 FQGTGA. The CDR3 loop spans 13 amino acids. The ends were cut back, 6 bases at V and 9 bases at J, with 15 bases in the middle. CDR3 loop: CASSYGGNFEQFF. CDR3 DNA sequence: TGTGCCAGCAGTTACGGCGGGAATTTTGAGCAGTTCTTC.

This sequence joins TRBV20-1 and TRBJ2-1, with D perhaps TRBD1 or TRBD2 (5 bases each). The CDR3 contains 17 residues. Trimming pared 0 bases from V and 7 bases from J, leaving 22 bases between. Germline CDR1 DFQATT, CDR2 SNEGSKA (reference sequence). CDR3 sequence: CSARDLYGQGVRNEQFF. The CDR3 DNA sequence: TGCAGTGCTAGAGATCTATATGGTCAGGGAGTCAGGAATGAGCAGTTCTTC.

There are many counts of this clonotype. The chain carries TRBV5-1 and TRBJ1-1, with D unresolved. Germline assignment: CDR1 SGHRS and CDR2 YFSETQ. This CDR3 comprises 11 residues. V dropped 5 bases and J dropped 8 bases, with 10 bases sitting between them. The DNA for the CDR3 is TGCGCCAGCAGGTGGGGTGGGGAAGCTTTCTTT. Its translation is CASRWGGEAFF. The full variable domain, with the rest looked up from reference TRBV5-1 and TRBJ1-1, is KAGVTQTPRYLIKTRGQQVTLSCSPISGHRSVSWYQQTPGQGLQFLFEYFSETQRNKGNFPGRFSGRQFSNSRSEMNVSTLELGDSALYLCASRWGGEAFFGQGTRLTVV.

This clonotype occurred many times. The CDR3 sequence: CASSQGYRGRNTEAFF. The CDR3 DNA is TGCGCCAGCAGCCAAGGTTACAGGGGACGAAACACTGAAGCTTTCTTT. This rearrangement joins TRBV4-1 to TRBJ1-1; 7 bases are a match to TRBD1. CDR1 is MGHRA, CDR2 YSYEKL, per germline. There are 16 residues in the CDR3. With 1 base clipped from V and 2 bases from J, the junction kept 7 bases outside the gene matches.

This chain uses TRBV9 with TRBJ2-1; the D gene could be TRBD1 or TRBD2 (5 bases each). Germline-derived CDR1 and CDR2 are SGDLS and YYNGEE. Trimming shortened V by 4 bases and J by 11 bases, and 22 bases separated the two germline ends. The CDR3 sequence is 15 residues long. CDR3 in amino acids: CASSTTLANLGQQFF. The CDR3 nucleotides are TGTGCCAGCAGCACGACTTTGGCGAATTTGGGACAGCAGTTCTTC.

This clonotype was detected only a few times. This chain links TRBV19 with TRBJ2-7; D uncertain. The germline CDR1 and CDR2 sequences are LNHDA and SQIVND (reference sequence). This CDR3 contains 13 residues. V lost 0 bases and J lost 3, with 6 bases in between. This chain's CDR3 is CASSIDPLYEQYF. CDR3 sequence (DNA): TGTGCCAGTAGTATAGATCCCCTCTACGAGCAGTACTTC.

This clonotype occurred many times. The chain links TRBV29-1 to TRBJ1-4, with 8 bases matching TRBD1. V lost 0 bases, J lost 8 bases, and 14 bases stayed unmatched. Germline CDR1 SQVTM, CDR2 ANQGSEA. The CDR3 loop spans 17 amino acids. CDR3 protein: CSVEDWAGGSRGEKLFF. In nucleotides, the CDR3 is TGCAGCGTTGAAGATTGGGCAGGGGGCTCGAGAGGGGAAAAACTGTTTTTT.

The V call is TRBV18, the J call TRBJ2-7, with D maybe TRBD2 (5 bases). V was pared by 3 bases and J by 3 bases, with 18 bases between. Germline V gives CDR1 KGHSH, CDR2 LQKENI. The CDR3 runs 16 residues. The CDR3 region has the DNA TGTGCCAGCTCACCGGGAGACGGCCCTAAATACTACGAGCAGTACTTC. It is translated as CASSPGDGPKYYEQYF.

The rearrangement links TRBV19 to TRBJ2-1; 10 bases are a match to TRBD2. The CDR3 runs 13 residues. Germline assignment: CDR1 LNHDA and CDR2 SQIVND (reference sequence). Trimming removed 10 bases from V and 7 bases from J; junction bases left unmatched: 7. The CDR3 spells CAIRAAGGNEQFF. CDR3 in DNA: TGTGCCATACGAGCAGCGGGAGGGAATGAGCAGTTCTTC.

This clonotype came up a few times. This rearrangement joins TRBV7-7 to TRBJ2-1; D gene unclear. This CDR3 is built from 15 residues. The ends were cut back, 1 base at V and 1 base at J, with 8 bases in the middle. Germline lookup yields CDR1 SSHAT and CDR2 FNYEAQ (reference sequence). CDR3 DNA: TGTGCCAGCAGCTTAGATGGTGATTCCTACAATGAGCAGTTCTTC. Protein product: CASSLDGDSYNEQFF.

This clonotype occurred many times. The J gene is TRBJ2-2, the V gene TRBV5-1; no clear D gene. The V and J ends lost 4 bases and 7 bases respectively, with 8 bases between them. From germline, CDR1 is SGHRS and CDR2 YFSETQ. CDR3 length equals 12 residues. CDR3 amino acids: CASSVQSGELFF. The DNA for the CDR3 is TGCGCCAGCAGCGTGCAGAGCGGGGAGCTGTTTTTT.

This clonotype was recorded at least ten times. The genes are TRBV28 and TRBJ2-1; D ambiguous. The germline gives CDR1 MDHEN, CDR2 SYDVKM. Trimming shortened V by 5 bases and J by 12 bases, and 14 bases separated the two germline ends. This CDR3 is 12 amino acids long. CDR3 DNA: TGTGCCAGCAGTCTGGGCAAGACGGGGCAGTTCTTC. It is translated as CASSLGKTGQFF.

This chain links TRBV19 with TRBJ1-5; 7 bases fit TRBD1. The CDR3 runs to 18 residues. V trimming: 5 bases; J trimming: 0 bases; junction bases outside the gene matches: 13. The V gene's germline CDR1 is LNHDA and CDR2 SQIVND (reference sequence). Here the CDR3 reads CASSASSGQKNSNQPQHF. The CDR3 nucleotides are TGTGCCAGTAGTGCAAGCTCGGGACAGAAGAATAGCAATCAGCCCCAGCATTTT.

This clonotype was counted only a few times. The V and J genes are TRBV20-1 and TRBJ1-3; D not certain. The CDR3 consists of 14 residues. CDR1 is DFQATT, CDR2 SNEGSKA, per germline (reference sequence). V was shortened by 0 bases and J by 4 bases, with 10 bases between the two germline ends. The CDR3 coding sequence is TGCAGTGCTAGAGATCCTGGGAGCGGAAACACCATATATTTT. Protein product: CSARDPGSGNTIYF.

The genes are TRBV10-3 and TRBJ2-1, with a weak D call TRBD2 (6 bases). The CDR3 has 15 amino acids. In germline, CDR1 is ENHRY, CDR2 SYGVKD. The germline V and J ends were trimmed by 3 bases and 4 bases, with 13 bases remaining between them. The CDR3: CAISDEGGIYNEQFF. In DNA, the CDR3 is TGTGCCATCAGTGACGAAGGAGGGATATACAATGAGCAGTTCTTC.

This clonotype was found many times. This chain links TRBV29-1 with TRBJ2-2; D is unclear. The V and J ends lost 0 bases and 6 bases respectively, with 5 bases between them. This CDR3 is 12 amino acids long. Looked up from germline, CDR1 is SQVTM and CDR2 is ANQGSEA. In DNA form, the CDR3 reads TGCAGCGTTGAAGAACTGCCCGGGGAGCTGTTTTTT. It specifies CSVEELPGELFF.

This clonotype came up many times. This rearrangement joins TRBV11-2 to TRBJ2-1; no definite D call. This CDR3 spans 15 amino acids. Germline assignment: CDR1 SGHAT and CDR2 FQNNGV. V was cut by 5 bases and J by 3 bases, with 14 bases left in between. The CDR3 region is CASSVNTGVYNEQFF. CDR3 coding DNA: TGTGCCAGCAGCGTAAATACGGGTGTCTACAATGAGCAGTTCTTC.

This clonotype was detected a few times. V usage is TRBV5-1 and J usage is TRBJ1-6; D may be TRBD1 (5 bases). The V and J ends lost 0 bases and 6 bases respectively, with 10 bases between them. Germline V gene data show CDR1 as SGHRS and CDR2 as YFSETQ. This CDR3 region has 15 residues. The CDR3 DNA reads TGCGCCAGCAGCTTGGGGACAAGTCTTAATTCACCCCTCCACTTT. Translation gives CASSLGTSLNSPLHF. The variable domain in full, completed from reference TRBV5-1 and TRBJ1-6, reads KAGVTQTPRYLIKTRGQQVTLSCSPISGHRSVSWYQQTPGQGLQFLFEYFSETQRNKGNFPGRFSGRQFSNSRSEMNVSTLELGDSALYLCASSLGTSLNSPLHFGNGTRLTVT.

The rearrangement links TRBV6-2 or TRBV6-3 to TRBJ2-3; D gene unclear. CDR1 and CDR2 (germline): MNHEY, SVGEGT. The CDR3 contains 14 residues. V was cut by 2 bases and J by 4 bases, with 10 bases left in between. The CDR3 is CASSYHPQSDTQYF. CDR3 in DNA: TGTGCCAGCAGTTACCACCCCCAGTCAGATACGCAGTATTTT.